This is a list of T cell receptor beta chains from one sample in a study of cytomegalovirus exposure and HLA in healthy donors. TCRdb's copy holds only in-frame clones and misses some; the assay was immunoSEQ multiplex PCR. The repertoire has approximately 100,000 clones, around three quarters of them found once; the top ten carry roughly 2.7%. Sequenced input: PBMCs. The receptors originated from a female donor in good health and CMV-seronegative. The CDR3 runs from the conserved cysteine through the conserved F or W. A D gene is named only where the DNA matches it firmly. The listing skips clone size in some rows; elsewhere it reads once, few, many or a size class.

v_gene	d_gene	j_gene	abundance	CDR3nt	CDR3aa
TRBV11-2	NA	TRBJ2-5	NA	TGTGCCAGCAGCTCCGTCAGGAATATTGAGACCCAGTACTTC	CASSSVRNIETQYF
TRBV27	TRBD2	TRBJ2-1	NA	TGTGCCAGCAGTTCGGGACTAGCGGGGGTTGAGCAGTTCTTC	CASSSGLAGVEQFF
TRBV27	NA	TRBJ1-2	NA	TGTGCCAGCAGCCTTAAATCTAACTATGGCTACACCTTC	CASSLKSNYGYTF
TRBV14	NA	TRBJ1-2	NA	TGTGCCAGCAGCCAGTCCCAGGGCCCTAACTATGGCTACACCTTC	CASSQSQGPNYGYTF
TRBV25-1	NA	TRBJ1-2	once	TGTGCCACCTCGACAGGCGGTAACTATGGCTACACCTTC	CATSTGGNYGYTF
TRBV27	NA	TRBJ2-1	once	TGTGCCAGCAGTTTACCCGGGAATTCTAACAATGAGCAGTTCTTC	CASSLPGNSNNEQFF
TRBV2	NA	TRBJ1-3	NA	TGTGCCAGCAGTGAGGTCCGGGGTGGAGGGACGAGAGACACCATATATTTT	CASSEVRGGGTRDTIYF
TRBV30	NA	TRBJ2-3	NA	TGTGCCTGGAGTCGAACAGGGACGAGCACAGATACGCAGTATTTT	CAWSRTGTSTDTQYF
TRBV27	NA	TRBJ2-1	NA	TGTGCCAGCAGTTTCTATGGAACTGGAGCCAATGAGCAGTTCTTC	CASSFYGTGANEQFF
TRBV10-3	NA	TRBJ1-5	few	TGTGCCATCAGTGAGTCGTTCAACAACCGGGACGGGGGTTCTCATCAGCCCCAGCATTTT	CAISESFNNRDGGSHQPQHF
TRBV6-1	TRBD1	TRBJ2-7	NA	TGTGCCAGCAGGGAGGGGACAGGGTCCTACGAGCAGTACTTC	CASREGTGSYEQYF
TRBV5-1	TRBD2	TRBJ2-5	NA	TGCGCCAGCAGCTTGGGCACTAGCGGTGGGGAGACCCAGTACTTC	CASSLGTSGGETQYF
TRBV18	NA	TRBJ2-2	NA	TGTGCCAGCTCACTCATACAGGCTTCGGGCACCGGGGAGCTGTTTTTT	CASSLIQASGTGELFF
TRBV5-3	NA	TRBJ2-3	NA	TGTGCCAGAAGCTTGGCTAGCGGAATGGACAGGGTTAGCACAGATACGCAGTATTTT	CARSLASGMDRVSTDTQYF
TRBV7-2	TRBD2	TRBJ2-3	NA	TGTGCCAGCAGCCTACGACTAGCGGGGTTCGCAGATACGCAGTATTTT	CASSLRLAGFADTQYF
TRBV19	NA	TRBJ1-4	NA	TGTGCCAACCAACTGGGGGGAGGGGGAGAAAAACTGTTTTTT	CANQLGGGGEKLFF
TRBV11-2	NA	TRBJ1-4	few	TGTGCCAGCAGCTTAGGGGGACAAGAAAAACTGTTTTTT	CASSLGGQEKLFF
TRBV9	NA	TRBJ1-1	NA	TGTGCCAGCAGCGCCGGCGGGGGGGGGACTGAAGCTTTCTTT	CASSAGGGGTEAFF
TRBV6-5	NA	TRBJ1-2	NA	TGTGCCAGCAGTTACAGCGGGACGCTTAAGGACTATGGCTACACCTTC	CASSYSGTLKDYGYTF
TRBV5-1	NA	TRBJ2-2	NA	TGCGCCAGCAGCTTGGACTTGGGCGGGTTTAACACCGGGGAGCTGTTTTTT	CASSLDLGGFNTGELFF
TRBV25-1	NA	TRBJ2-7	NA	TGTGCCAGCAGCCGGGGGTTAGTCTACGAGCAGTACTTC	CASSRGLVYEQYF
TRBV5-8	NA	TRBJ2-3	NA	TGTGCCAGCAGCTTGGCGAGGAGAGGTTCCACAGATACGCAGTATTTT	CASSLARRGSTDTQYF
TRBV12-5	NA	TRBJ2-1	NA	TGTGCTAGTGGTTTGGGGCACAATGAGCAGTTCTTC	CASGLGHNEQFF
TRBV10-3	NA	TRBJ1-2	NA	TGTGCCATCAGTGAGCCCATAGAACTAGGCTACACCTTC	CAISEPIELGYTF
TRBV15	TRBD2	TRBJ2-7	NA	TGTGCCACCAGCAGAGAGAAAGCGGGGGGGCCTATCTCCGAGCAGTACTTC	CATSREKAGGPISEQYF
TRBV7-2	TRBD2	TRBJ2-5	NA	TGTGCCAGCAGCTCCCGGGGAGGGGAGACCCAGTACTTC	CASSSRGGETQYF
TRBV10-2	TRBD2	TRBJ2-5	NA	TGCACCAGCAGTGAGGGACTAGCGGGCCTGTGGACCCAGTACTTC	CTSSEGLAGLWTQYF
TRBV10-1	TRBD2	TRBJ2-7	NA	TGCGCCACACCCAGGGTAGCGGGGAATCCTACGGAGCAGTACTTC	CATPRVAGNPTEQYF